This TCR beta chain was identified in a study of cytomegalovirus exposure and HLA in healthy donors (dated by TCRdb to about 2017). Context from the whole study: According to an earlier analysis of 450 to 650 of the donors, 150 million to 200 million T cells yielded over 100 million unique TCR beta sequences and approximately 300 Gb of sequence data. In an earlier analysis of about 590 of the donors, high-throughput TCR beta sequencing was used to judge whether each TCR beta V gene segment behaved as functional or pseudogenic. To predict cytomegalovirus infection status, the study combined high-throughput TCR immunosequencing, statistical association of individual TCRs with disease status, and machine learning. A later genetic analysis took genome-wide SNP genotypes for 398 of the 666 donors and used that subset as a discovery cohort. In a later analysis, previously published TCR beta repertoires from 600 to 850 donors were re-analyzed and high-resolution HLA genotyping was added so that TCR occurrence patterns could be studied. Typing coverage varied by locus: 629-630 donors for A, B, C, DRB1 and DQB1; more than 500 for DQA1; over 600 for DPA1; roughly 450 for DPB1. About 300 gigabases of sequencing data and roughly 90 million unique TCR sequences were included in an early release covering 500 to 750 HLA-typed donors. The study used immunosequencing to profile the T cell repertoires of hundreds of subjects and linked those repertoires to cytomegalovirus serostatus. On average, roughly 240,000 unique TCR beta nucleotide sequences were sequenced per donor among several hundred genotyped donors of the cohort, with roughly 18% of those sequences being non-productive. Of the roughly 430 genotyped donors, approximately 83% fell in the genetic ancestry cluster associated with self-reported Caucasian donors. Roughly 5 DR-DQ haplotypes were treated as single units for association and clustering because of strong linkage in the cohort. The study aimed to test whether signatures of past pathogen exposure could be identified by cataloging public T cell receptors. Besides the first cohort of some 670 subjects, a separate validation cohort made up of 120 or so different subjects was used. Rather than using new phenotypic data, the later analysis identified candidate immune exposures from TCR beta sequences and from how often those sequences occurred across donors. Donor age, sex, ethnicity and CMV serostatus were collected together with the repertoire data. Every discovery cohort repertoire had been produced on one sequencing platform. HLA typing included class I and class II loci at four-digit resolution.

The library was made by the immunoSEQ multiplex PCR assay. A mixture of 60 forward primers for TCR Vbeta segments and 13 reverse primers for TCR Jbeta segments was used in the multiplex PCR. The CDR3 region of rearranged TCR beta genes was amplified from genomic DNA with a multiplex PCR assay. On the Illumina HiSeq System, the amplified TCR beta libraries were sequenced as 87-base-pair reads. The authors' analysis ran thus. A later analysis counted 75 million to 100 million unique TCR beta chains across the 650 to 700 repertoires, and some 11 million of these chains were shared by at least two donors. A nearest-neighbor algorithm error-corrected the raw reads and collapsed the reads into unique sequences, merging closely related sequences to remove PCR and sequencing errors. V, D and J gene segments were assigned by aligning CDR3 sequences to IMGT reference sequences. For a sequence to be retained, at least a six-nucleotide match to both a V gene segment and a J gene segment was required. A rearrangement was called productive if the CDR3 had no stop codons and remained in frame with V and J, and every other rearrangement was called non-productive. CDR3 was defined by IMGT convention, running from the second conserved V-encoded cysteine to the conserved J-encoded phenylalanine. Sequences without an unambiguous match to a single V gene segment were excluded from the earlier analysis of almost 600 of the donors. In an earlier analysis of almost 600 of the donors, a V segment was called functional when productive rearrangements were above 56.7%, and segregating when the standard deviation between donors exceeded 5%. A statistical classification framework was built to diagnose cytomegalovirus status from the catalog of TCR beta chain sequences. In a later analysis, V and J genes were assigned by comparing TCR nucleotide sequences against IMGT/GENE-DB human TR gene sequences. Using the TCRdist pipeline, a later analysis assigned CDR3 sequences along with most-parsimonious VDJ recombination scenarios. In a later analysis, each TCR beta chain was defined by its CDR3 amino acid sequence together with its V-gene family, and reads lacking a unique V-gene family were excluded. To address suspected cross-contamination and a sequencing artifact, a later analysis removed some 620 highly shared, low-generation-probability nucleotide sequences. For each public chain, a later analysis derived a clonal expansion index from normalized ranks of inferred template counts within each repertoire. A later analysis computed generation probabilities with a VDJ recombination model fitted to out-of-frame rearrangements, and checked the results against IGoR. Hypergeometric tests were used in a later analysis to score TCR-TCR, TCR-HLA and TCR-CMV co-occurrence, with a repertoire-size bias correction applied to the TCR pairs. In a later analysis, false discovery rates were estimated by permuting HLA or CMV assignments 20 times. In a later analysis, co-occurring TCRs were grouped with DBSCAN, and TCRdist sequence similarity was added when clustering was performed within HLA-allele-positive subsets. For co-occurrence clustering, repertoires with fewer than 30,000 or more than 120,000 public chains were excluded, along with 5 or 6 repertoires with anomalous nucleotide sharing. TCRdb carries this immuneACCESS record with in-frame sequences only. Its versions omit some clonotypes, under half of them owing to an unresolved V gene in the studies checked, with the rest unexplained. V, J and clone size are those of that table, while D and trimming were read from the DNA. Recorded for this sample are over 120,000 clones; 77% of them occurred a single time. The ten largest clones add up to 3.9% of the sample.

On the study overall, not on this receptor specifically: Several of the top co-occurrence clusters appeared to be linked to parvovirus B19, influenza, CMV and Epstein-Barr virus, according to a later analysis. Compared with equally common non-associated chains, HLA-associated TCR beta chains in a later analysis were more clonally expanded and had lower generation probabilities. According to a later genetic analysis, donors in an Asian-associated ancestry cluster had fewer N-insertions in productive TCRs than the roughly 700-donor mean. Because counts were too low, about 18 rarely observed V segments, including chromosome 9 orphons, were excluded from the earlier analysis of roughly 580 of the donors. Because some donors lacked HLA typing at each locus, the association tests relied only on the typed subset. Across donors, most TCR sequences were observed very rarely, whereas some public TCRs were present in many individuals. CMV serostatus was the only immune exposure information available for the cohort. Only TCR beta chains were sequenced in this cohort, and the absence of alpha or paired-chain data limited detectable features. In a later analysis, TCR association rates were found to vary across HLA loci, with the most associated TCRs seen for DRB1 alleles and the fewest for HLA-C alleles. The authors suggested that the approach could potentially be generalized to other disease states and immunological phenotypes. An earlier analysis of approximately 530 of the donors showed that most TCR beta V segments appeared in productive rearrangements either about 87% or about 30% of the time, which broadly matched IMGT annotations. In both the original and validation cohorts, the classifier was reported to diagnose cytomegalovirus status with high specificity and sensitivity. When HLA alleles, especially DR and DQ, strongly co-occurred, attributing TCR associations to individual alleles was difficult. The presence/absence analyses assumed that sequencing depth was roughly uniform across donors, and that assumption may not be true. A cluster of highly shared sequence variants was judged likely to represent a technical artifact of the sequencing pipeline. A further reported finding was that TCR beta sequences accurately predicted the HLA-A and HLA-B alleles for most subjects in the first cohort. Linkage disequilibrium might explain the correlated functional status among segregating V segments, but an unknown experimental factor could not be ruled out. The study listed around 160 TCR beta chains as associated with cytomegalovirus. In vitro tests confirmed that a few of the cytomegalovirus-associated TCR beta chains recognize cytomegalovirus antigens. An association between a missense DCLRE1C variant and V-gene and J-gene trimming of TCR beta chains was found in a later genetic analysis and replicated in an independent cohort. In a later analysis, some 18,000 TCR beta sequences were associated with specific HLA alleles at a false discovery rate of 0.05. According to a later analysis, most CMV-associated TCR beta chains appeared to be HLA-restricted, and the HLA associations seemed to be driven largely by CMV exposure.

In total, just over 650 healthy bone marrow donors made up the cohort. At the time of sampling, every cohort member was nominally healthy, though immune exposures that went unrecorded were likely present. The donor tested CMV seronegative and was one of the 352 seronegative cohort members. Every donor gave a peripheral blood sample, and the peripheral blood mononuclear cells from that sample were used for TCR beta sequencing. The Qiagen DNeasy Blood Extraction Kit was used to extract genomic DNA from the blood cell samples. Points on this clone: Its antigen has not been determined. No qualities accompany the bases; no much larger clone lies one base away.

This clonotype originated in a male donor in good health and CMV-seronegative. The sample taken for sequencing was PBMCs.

The CDR3 loop reads CASSQSQGGRWNEQFF. Read as DNA, the sequence is TGCGCCAGCAGCCAAAGTCAGGGAGGAAGGTGGAATGAGCAGTTCTTC. The rearrangement combines TRBV4-1 with TRBJ2-1; the D region possibly corresponds to TRBD2 (6 bases align). The trim is 2 bases for V and 7 bases for J, with a gap of 18 bases between the germline ends. The CDR3 runs 16 amino acids, cysteine and phenylalanine included. The sequence is cut down to CDR3 DNA, 48 bases in frame from base 1. The germline V gene specifies MGHRA as CDR1 and YSYEKL as CDR2.